These 13 T cell receptor beta chains originate from one sample sequenced in a study of T cell clonotyping in hematopoietic cell transplantation. Sequencing used immunoSEQ multiplex PCR; TCRdb keeps in-frame clones, though not all of them. The sample yields several thousand clones, roughly four fifths seen once. This specimen was peripheral blood mononuclear cells, taken 180 days after allogeneic stem cell transplant. The source of these receptors is a female patient between 50 and 60 years old who had an allogeneic stem cell transplant from an unrelated donor, so the T cells may come from the graft donor. Some clones in this sample may be carry-over from other donors' samples.

The V call is TRBV6-4, the J call TRBJ2-3; 11 bases match TRBD2. Germline V gene data show CDR1 as MRHNA and CDR2 as SNTAGT. The CDR3 covers 14 residues. Trimming cost V 6 bases and J 4 bases; bases outside gene matches: 3. The CDR3 sequence: CASSVAGGSDTQYF. The CDR3 DNA sequence: TGTGCCAGCAGCGTAGCGGGAGGGTCAGATACGCAGTATTTT.

V gene TRBV7-9 combines with J gene TRBJ2-1; weak D call: TRBD2 (5 bases). CDR1 SEHNR and CDR2 FQNEAQ come from the germline V gene (reference sequence). This CDR3 has 16 amino acids. Trimming took off 1 base at V and 7 bases at J, with 17 bases between the two ends. CDR3 amino acids: CASSLGTLLRLNEQFF. As DNA, the CDR3 is TGTGCCAGCAGCTTAGGGACTTTGCTTCGCTTGAATGAGCAGTTCTTC.

The chain recombines TRBV7-8 with TRBJ1-2; TRBD1 is a possible D gene (6 bases). Per germline, CDR1 SGHVS and CDR2 FQNEAQ. Trimming took off 5 bases at V and 5 bases at J, with 15 bases between the two ends. CDR3 length: 14 amino acids. CDR3 region: CASSPTQGLYGYTF. For the CDR3, the DNA is TGTGCCAGCAGCCCTACACAGGGCCTTTATGGCTACACCTTC.

The rearrangement links TRBV30 to TRBJ2-3, with a tentative D call TRBD1 (6 bases). Looked up from germline, CDR1 is GTSNPN and CDR2 is SVGIG (reference sequence). CDR3 length: 14 amino acids. Trimming shortened V by 3 bases and J by 2 bases, and 12 bases separated the two germline ends. CDR3 sequence (DNA): TGTGCCTGGAGAGCAGGGGTTCTCACAGATACGCAGTATTTT. Protein: CAWRAGVLTDTQYF.

The chain employs TRBV4-3 and TRBJ1-2, with TRBD1 identical over 7 bases. The CDR3 runs 12 residues. The V segment lost 4 bases and the J segment 5 bases; nucleotides outside the gene matches: 1. Germline-derived CDR1 and CDR2 are LGHNA and YSLEER. CDR3 loop: CASSPTGYGYTF. In DNA form, the CDR3 reads TGCGCCAGCAGCCCGACAGGGTATGGCTACACCTTC.

The chain recombines TRBV7-9 with TRBJ2-5, with 7 bases identical to TRBD1. This CDR3 has 16 amino acids. In germline, CDR1 is SEHNR, CDR2 FQNEAQ (reference sequence). The junction had 6 bases not matched to a gene; V was cut back by 0 bases and J by 2 bases. DNA for the CDR3: TGTGCCAGCAGCTTAGCGGAAAGGACAGGACAAGAGACCCAGTACTTC. Protein sequence: CASSLAERTGQETQYF. Full variable domain (remainder filled in from reference TRBV7-9 and TRBJ2-5): DTGVSQNPRHKITKRGQNVTFRCDPISEHNRLYWYRQTLGQGPEFLTYFQNEAQLEKSRLLSDRFSAERPKGSFSTLEIQRTEQGDSAMYLCASSLAERTGQETQYFGPGTRLLVL.

This chain uses TRBV15 with TRBJ2-7; possible D gene TRBD2, 5 bases. The CDR3 contains 13 residues. CDR1 LNHNV and CDR2 YYDKDF come from the germline V gene (reference sequence). Between the trimmed V and J ends, which lost 3 bases and 7 bases, there was a span of 13 bases. CDR3 DNA sequence: TGTGCCACCAGCAGGGTTCCCTCGGGGGAGCAGTACTTC. It translates to CATSRVPSGEQYF. Full variable domain (outside the CDR3, taken from reference TRBV15 and TRBJ2-7): DAMVIQNPRYQVTQFGKPVTLSCSQTLNHNVMYWYQQKSSQAPKLLFHYYDKDFNNEADTPDNFQSRRPNTSFCFLDIRSPGLGDTAMYLCATSRVPSGEQYFGPGTRLTVT.

The rearrangement links TRBV29-1 to TRBJ1-2, with TRBD1 matching 10 bases. Germline CDR1 and CDR2: SQVTM and ANQGSEA. This CDR3 is 13 amino acids long. Trimming removed 6 bases from V and 7 bases from J; junction bases left unmatched: 8. As DNA, the CDR3 is TGCAGCGTGGACAGACAGGGGGCCTCTGGCTACACCTTC. As protein: CSVDRQGASGYTF. The whole variable domain, filled in from reference TRBV29-1 and TRBJ1-2, reads SAVISQKPSRDICQRGTSLTIQCQVDSQVTMMFWYRQQPGQSLTLIATANQGSEATYESGFVIDKFPISRPNLTFSTLTVSNMSPEDSSIYLCSVDRQGASGYTFGSGTRLTVV.

This clone has a handful of counts. The CDR3 loop is CAWSGTGLSHGYTF. The CDR3 bases are TGTGCCTGGAGCGGGACAGGCCTTTCACATGGCTACACCTTC. The rearrangement joins TRBV30 to TRBJ1-2; 8 bases map to TRBD1. J gave up 6 bases and V 3 bases, and 9 bases lay outside the gene matches. CDR3 size: 14 residues. The germline V gene has CDR1 GTSNPN and CDR2 SVGIG (reference sequence).

The gene calls are TRBV9 and TRBJ2-7, with D tentatively TRBD2 (6 bases). The CDR3 is made up of 13 amino acids. V was cut by 2 bases and J by 0 bases, with 6 bases left in between. Per the germline V gene, CDR1 is SGDLS and CDR2 is YYNGEE. CDR3 sequence: CASSVGGSYEQYF. The CDR3 DNA reads as TGTGCCAGCAGCGTGGGAGGCTCCTACGAGCAGTACTTC.

Regarding this clone: At one boundary the junction diverges from the germline segment, which might be a read error. This rearrangement joins TRBV7-2 to TRBJ2-3; 8 bases are a match to TRBD1. Germline CDR1 reads SGHTA; CDR2 reads FQGNSA. The CDR3 sequence is 14 residues long. In nucleotides, the CDR3 is TGTGCCAGCAGCTTTGGCCAGGGGACAGGTACGCAGTATTTT. Its translation is CASSFGQGTGTQYF.

This clone was observed once. V usage is TRBV6-1 and J usage is TRBJ2-7; no definite D call. The length of the CDR3 is 16 residues. Germline V lookup: CDR1 MNHNS, CDR2 SASEGT. The germline V and J ends were trimmed by 1 base and 0 bases, with 13 bases remaining between them. CDR3 DNA sequence: TGTGCCAGCAGTGAAGTAAGTCAGACGCCCTCCTACGAGCAGTACTTC. Its protein product is CASSEVSQTPSYEQYF.

Of note for this clone: A read error may produce the germline difference seen at one junction end. The chain joins TRBV9 to TRBJ1-3; TRBD1 matches at 7 bases. Germline loops: CDR1 SGDLS, CDR2 YYNGEE. The length of the CDR3 is 15 residues. CDR3 loop: CAGSVETGSGNTIYF. The CDR3 bases are TGTGCCGGCAGCGTAGAGACAGGGTCTGGAAACACCATATATTTT.